A single sample is the source of the 10 T cell receptor beta chains below, sequenced in a study of PD-1 blockade in classical Hodgkin lymphoma. Repertoires were generated with immunoSEQ multiplex PCR, while TCRdb's copy carries only in-frame clones and drops some. The sample contains around 99,000 clones, 80% to 90% of which appear only once. With no exception, relapse followed autologous stem cell transplantation in all patients, and brentuximab vedotin exposure varied. The sample in question was peripheral blood mononuclear cells (PBMCs), obtained before the second cycle of nivolumab. The origin of the receptors is a human donor with classical Hodgkin lymphoma.

V is TRBV7-2 and J is TRBJ1-5; no reliable D call. Germline values: CDR1 SGHTA, CDR2 FQGNSA. There are 16 residues in the CDR3. V lost 1 base and J lost 4, with 14 bases in between. The CDR3 coding sequence is TGTGCCAGCAGCTTAGGGGCAGGAGCTCGGAATCAGCCCCAGCATTTT. Encoded protein: CASSLGAGARNQPQHF.

The table lists this clone with a count of one. The gene calls are TRBV7-2 and TRBJ2-3, with 7 positions matching TRBD2. From germline, CDR1 is SGHTA and CDR2 FQGNSA. With 2 bases clipped from V and 6 bases from J, the junction kept 11 bases outside the gene matches. CDR3 length: 16 amino acids. CDR3 sequence reads: CASSLTPLAVIDTQYF. The CDR3 nucleotides are TGTGCCAGCAGCTTAACCCCTCTAGCGGTAATTGATACGCAGTATTTT.

This chain links TRBV5-1 with TRBJ2-3; D might be TRBD2 (6 bases). Germline V gene sequence: CDR1 SGHRS, CDR2 YFSETQ. The ends were cut back, 4 bases at V and 2 bases at J, with 14 bases in the middle. The CDR3 runs to 15 residues. CDR3 nucleotides: TGCGCCAGCAGCCAAGTGCGGGACCACACAGATACGCAGTATTTT. Residues: CASSQVRDHTDTQYF.

This CDR3 reads CASSLVGGTRTGELFF. The CDR3 bases are TGTGCCAGCAGCTTAGTCGGCGGGACCAGGACCGGGGAGCTGTTTTTT. This chain links TRBV11-3 with TRBJ2-2; maybe TRBD2 (6 bases). The V gene's germline CDR1 is SGHNT and CDR2 YENEEA. The ends were cut back, 1 base at V and 5 bases at J, with 14 bases in the middle. The CDR3 is 16 amino acids.

This clone has just a few counts. The chain carries TRBV27 and TRBJ2-1, with 7 positions matching TRBD2. Per germline, CDR1 MNHEY and CDR2 SMNVEV (reference sequence). The V and J ends lost 8 bases and 4 bases, in that order; junction bases with no gene match: 8. The CDR3 is 14 residues long. The CDR3 is CASQPGLQYNEQFF. The CDR3 region has the DNA TGTGCCAGCCAACCGGGACTACAGTACAATGAGCAGTTCTTC.

This clone was observed once. The V and J genes are TRBV5-1 and TRBJ2-1; 7 bases line up with TRBD2. V dropped 0 bases and J dropped 5; count of bases not matched to a gene: 5. Germline values: CDR1 SGHRS, CDR2 YFSETQ. CDR3 length: 15 amino acids. CDR3 coding DNA: TGCGCCAGCAGCTTGGTTGCGGGAGCGAACAATGAGCAGTTCTTC. This encodes CASSLVAGANNEQFF.

This chain joins TRBV5-4 and TRBJ1-1, with 7 nucleotides matching TRBD1. The germline gives CDR1 SGHNT, CDR2 YYREEE (reference sequence). Trimming cost V 4 bases and J 0 bases; bases outside gene matches: 15. This CDR3 has 18 residues. The CDR3 loop is CASSLDPGQNIMNTEAFF. In nucleotides, the CDR3 is TGTGCCAGCAGCCTGGACCCGGGACAGAATATAATGAACACTGAAGCTTTCTTT.

The V and J genes are TRBV27 and TRBJ1-2; TRBD1 aligns across 12 bases. The CDR3 runs to 16 residues. With 5 bases clipped from V and 7 bases from J, the junction kept 11 bases outside the gene matches. Germline assignment: CDR1 MNHEY and CDR2 SMNVEV (reference sequence). DNA of the CDR3: TGTGCCAGCAGTGCCCGGGACAGGGGGCAGCTGAGTGGCTACACCTTC. Translating gives CASSARDRGQLSGYTF.

V gene TRBV5-1 combines with J gene TRBJ2-1; TRBD1 agrees at 8 bases. V lost 2 bases to trimming and J lost 6 bases; unmatched junction nucleotides: 1. This CDR3 spans 13 amino acids. CDR1 is SGHRS, CDR2 YFSETQ, per germline. CDR3 amino acids: CASSFGQGNEQFF. As DNA, the CDR3 is TGCGCCAGCAGCTTCGGACAGGGCAATGAGCAGTTCTTC. The full variable domain, rest sourced from reference TRBV5-1 and TRBJ2-1, is KAGVTQTPRYLIKTRGQQVTLSCSPISGHRSVSWYQQTPGQGLQFLFEYFSETQRNKGNFPGRFSGRQFSNSRSEMNVSTLELGDSALYLCASSFGQGNEQFFGPGTRLTVL.

The chain employs TRBV6-5 and TRBJ1-2, with 7 bases lining up with TRBD1. Germline trimming cut 6 bases from V and 5 bases from J; bases unmatched to any gene: 9. This CDR3 spans 14 amino acids. Germline V gene lookup returns CDR1 MNHEY and CDR2 SVGAGI. CDR3 nucleotides: TGTGCCAGCAGCAAGAGGGGGCTCCTATATGGCTACACCTTC. It codes for CASSKRGLLYGYTF.